Listed here are 12 T cell receptor beta chains from one sample, sequenced in a study of cytomegalovirus exposure and HLA in healthy donors (dated by TCRdb to the late 2010s). The library was built by means of the immunoSEQ multiplex PCR assay. A mixture of 60 forward primers for TCR Vbeta segments and 13 reverse primers for TCR Jbeta segments was used in the multiplex PCR. TCRdb retrieved this table from immuneACCESS and kept in-frame rearrangements only. Not all clones are present; in checked studies, unresolved V genes account for under half, and no reason is known for the remainder. This sample lists 100,000 to 150,000 clones; 70% to 80% were detected once. The ten largest clones take up about 2.6% of the sample. What was sequenced was PBMCs. These receptors came from a human donor in good health.

The rearrangement links TRBV7-3 to TRBJ2-7; 8 nucleotides match TRBD1. CDR3 length: 13 residues. V trimming: 4 bases; J trimming: 7 bases; junction bases outside the gene matches: 6. Germline CDR1 and CDR2: SGHTA and FQGTGA. The CDR3 here is CASSYTRDREQYF. The CDR3 bases are TGTGCCAGCAGCTACACTCGGGACAGGGAGCAGTACTTC.

This clone was recorded only once. The chain combines TRBV7-2 with TRBJ2-1; TRBD2 agrees at 11 bases. Per the germline V gene, CDR1 is SGHTA and CDR2 is FQGNSA. The J segment lost 7 bases and the V segment lost 5 bases, leaving 10 bases of the junction unmatched. This CDR3 contains 16 residues. CDR3 nucleotide sequence: TGTGCCAGCAGCCCCCCCCGACTAGCGGGGTCGAATGAGCAGTTCTTC. Residues: CASSPPRLAGSNEQFF.

The chain couples TRBV27 to TRBJ2-7; 11 bases agree with TRBD1. CDR3 size: 18 residues. The V gene end was trimmed by 5 bases and the J gene end by 4 bases; junction bases not matched to a gene: 16. Germline CDR1 and CDR2: MNHEY and SMNVEV (reference sequence). The CDR3 loop is CASSRAPSGTGGYYEQYF. The CDR3 DNA sequence: TGTGCCAGCAGTCGGGCCCCCTCCGGGACAGGGGGATATTACGAGCAGTACTTC.

V and J are TRBV27 and TRBJ1-1; 7 bases match TRBD1. The germline V gene encodes CDR1 MNHEY and CDR2 SMNVEV (reference sequence). This CDR3 comprises 15 residues. After removal of 2 bases from V and 7 bases from J, the junction contained 10 bases not matched to a gene. The chain's CDR3 is CASSLNRSDRVEAFF. The CDR3 coding sequence is TGTGCCAGCAGTTTAAACCGCAGCGACAGGGTTGAAGCTTTCTTT.

For the CDR3, the DNA is TGTGCCAGTAGTATGCCCCCGACAGGGCTCTATGGCTACACCTTC. It translates to CASSMPPTGLYGYTF. The J gene is TRBJ1-2, the V gene TRBV19; 7 bases map to TRBD1. V shed 3 bases and J 4 bases; nucleotides not matched to a gene: 8. Germline CDR1 reads LNHDA; CDR2 reads SQIVND (reference sequence). This CDR3 has 15 residues.

CDR3 residues: CASSQRLAGEDTQYF. For the CDR3, the DNA is TGCGCCAGCAGCCAGAGACTAGCGGGAGAGGATACGCAGTATTTT. The chain joins TRBV4-3 to TRBJ2-3; TRBD2 aligns across 12 bases. V lost 3 bases to trimming and J lost 6 bases; unmatched junction nucleotides: 4. The CDR3 is 15 residues long. Germline CDR1 and CDR2: LGHNA and YSLEER.

The V gene is TRBV15, the J gene TRBJ1-1; D unclear. Trimming took 1 base from V and 0 from J, leaving 6 bases between them. The CDR3 sequence is 14 residues long. Germline assignment: CDR1 LNHNV and CDR2 YYDKDF (reference sequence). In DNA form, the CDR3 reads TGTGCCACCAGCAGAGCGCGGATGAACACTGAAGCTTTCTTT. It is translated as CATSRARMNTEAFF.

The chain is built from TRBV5-4 and TRBJ2-7, with 7 positions matching TRBD1. The CDR3 is 14 residues long. Germline V gene sequence: CDR1 SGHNT, CDR2 YYREEE (reference sequence). V shed 4 bases and J 6 bases; nucleotides not matched to a gene: 10. The CDR3 reads CASSPPFTGAEQYF. The CDR3 DNA is TGTGCCAGCAGCCCACCCTTTACAGGGGCCGAGCAGTACTTC.

The rearrangement joins TRBV5-1 to TRBJ2-1, with 15 bases lining up with TRBD2. In germline, CDR1 is SGHRS, CDR2 YFSETQ. The V and J ends lost 6 bases and 6 bases, in that order; junction bases with no gene match: 10. There are 17 residues in the CDR3. CDR3 loop: CASTPGTSGRRSNEQFF. The CDR3, as DNA: TGCGCCAGCACCCCCGGGACTAGCGGGAGGAGGTCCAATGAGCAGTTCTTC.

The chain links TRBV19 to TRBJ2-2; 9 bases are shared with TRBD2. The CDR3 runs 14 residues. J gave up 6 bases and V 7 bases, and 6 bases lay outside the gene matches. Germline V lookup: CDR1 LNHDA, CDR2 SQIVND (reference sequence). The CDR3: CASNGLAGSGELFF. The CDR3 DNA sequence: TGTGCCAGTAATGGGCTAGCGGGGTCCGGGGAGCTGTTTTTT.

The rearrangement uses TRBV9 and TRBJ1-2; 7 bases are shared with TRBD1. Germline values: CDR1 SGDLS, CDR2 YYNGEE. The CDR3 spans 12 residues. V lost 4 bases and J lost 6; bases outside the gene matches: 3. CDR3 coding DNA: TGTGCCAGCAGCCCAGGGGGGAATGGCTACACCTTC. It codes for CASSPGGNGYTF.

This sequence joins TRBV7-3 and TRBJ2-5; possibly TRBD2 for D (7 bases). V was cut by 6 bases and J by 5 bases, with 25 bases left in between. Germline assignment: CDR1 SGHTA and CDR2 FQGTGA. The CDR3 has 17 amino acids. The CDR3 here is CASSLPGGLEGRETQYF. The CDR3 nucleotides read TGTGCCAGCAGTCTCCCCGGGGGGCTTGAGGGGAGGGAGACCCAGTACTTC.